This T cell receptor (beta chain) was sequenced during a study of human T cells and chemical hapten exposure. TCRdb analysed the RACE reads with MiXCR anew, one entry per CDR3 protein. The sample carries some 65,000 distinct CDR3 sequences, roughly 6.1% recorded once. This clonotype showed up many times. This CDR3 is built from 14 residues. With 2 bases removed from V and 3 bases from J, the gap between germline ends came to 11 bases. CDR1 and CDR2 (germline): MNHNS, SASEGT. Time point of the sample: healthy volunteer bleed at 6 weeks. The template was total RNA from unfractionated whole blood. The source of this sequence is a female donor in good health. Some clones in this sample may be carry-over from other donors' samples. The material sequenced was whole blood. The chain recombines TRBV6-1 with TRBJ2-7; a weak D match, TRBD1 (6 bases). The CDR3 reads CASSEPGHGYEQYF. Written as DNA, the CDR3 is TGTGCCAGCAGTGAACCGGGACACGGCTACGAGCAGTACTTC.